This T cell receptor (beta chain) emerged from a study of blood T cell repertoires in COVID-19. Study details: COVID-19 samples, acute and convalescent, were from the United States, Italy and Spain. Sources were T cells, B-cell-depleted T cells, or PBMCs; the material itself was cDNA or gDNA.

The authors' processing: Nucleated cell counts were estimated from reference gene primer amplification. Method: immunoSEQ multiplex PCR; TCRdb's copy keeps in-frame clones and lacks some. Clonal size and the V and J genes are those of that table, whereas D and trimming came from the DNA. Of 250,000 to 350,000 clones detected, just under 90% appear once; the ten largest clones hold over 5.5%. V lost 3 bases and J lost 9; bases outside the gene matches: 5. The CDR3 extends over 14 amino acids. CDR1 and CDR2 from the germline V gene are SGHVS and FQNEAQ. Material: peripheral blood. The source is a woman aged 45-65 years with COVID-19, enrolled during active disease. The chain joins TRBV7-8 to TRBJ2-1, with 10 bases lining up with TRBD2. CDR3 sequence reads: CASSFLAGAFEQFF. CDR3 in DNA: TGTGCCAGCAGCTTCCTAGCGGGAGCTTTTGAGCAGTTCTTC.